The 3 T cell receptor beta chains reported below all come from one sample, sequenced in a study of T-cell reconstitution after alpha-beta-depleted transplantation in children (dated by TCRdb to the mid-2010s). Reading the label with the study, this specimen's treatment or condition is: allogeneic hematopoietic cell transplantation with graft depleted of TCRalphabeta T cells and CD19 B cells. Libraries were prepared through PCR. TCRdb names Illumina HiSeq 2500 as the instrument used. Molecular barcoding was employed in the preparation of TCR libraries, with unique molecular identifiers being used to normalize TCRbeta repertoire quantification. The public reads were quality trimmed at Q25 with fastp and then assembled into clones with MiXCR by TCRdb, keeping productive beta chains. Rows are combined by CDR3 protein, so each entry shows the most common genes and DNA. The table for this sample lists 250,000 to 400,000 distinct CDR3 sequences; 20% to 30% of them were counted only once. Roughly 9.8% of the sample is taken by the ten largest.

The sample consisted of PBMCs, mostly from graft donor cells, taken 180 days after TCRalphabeta/CD19-depleted stem cell transplant. These receptors all come from a male patient under 18 who had a stem cell transplant for acute lymphoblastic leukemia, so the T cells may come from the graft donor.

This clonotype came up a few times. The chain carries TRBV7-2 and TRBJ1-4; D is ambiguous. Trimming stripped 1 base from V and 8 bases from J, with 8 bases between. The V gene's germline CDR1 is SGHTA and CDR2 FQGNSA. CDR3 length: 13 residues. CDR3 in DNA: TGTGCCAGCAGCTTAGGGGCGATCGAAAAACTGTTTTTT. Its protein is CASSLGAIEKLFF. Variable domain in full (rest from reference TRBV7-2 and TRBJ1-4): GAGVSQSPSNKVTEKGKDVELRCDPISGHTALYWYRQSLGQGLEFLIYFQGNSAPDKSGLPSDRFSAERTGGSVSTLTIQRTQQEDSAVYLCASSLGAIEKLFFGSGTQLSVL.

This chain links TRBV4-2 with TRBJ2-7; 8 bases line up with TRBD2. Looked up from germline, CDR1 is LGHNA and CDR2 is YNFKEQ. The CDR3 has 16 amino acids. V was pared by 0 bases and J by 1 base, with 5 bases of the junction left unmatched. The CDR3 DNA follows: TGTGCCAGCAGCCAAGATGGTAGCGGGGTTTCCTACGAGCAGTACTTC. Translated: CASSQDGSGVSYEQYF.

This chain uses TRBV4-1 with TRBJ2-3; D tentatively fits TRBD1 or TRBD2 (6 bases each). V was shortened by 3 bases and J by 5 bases, with 18 bases between the two germline ends. Per the germline V gene, CDR1 is MGHRA and CDR2 is YSYEKL. The CDR3 covers 16 residues. CDR3 sequence (DNA): TGCGCCAGCAGCCACCGCTGGGGGGCCCTTGGAGATACGCAGTATTTT. This codes for CASSHRWGALGDTQYF.